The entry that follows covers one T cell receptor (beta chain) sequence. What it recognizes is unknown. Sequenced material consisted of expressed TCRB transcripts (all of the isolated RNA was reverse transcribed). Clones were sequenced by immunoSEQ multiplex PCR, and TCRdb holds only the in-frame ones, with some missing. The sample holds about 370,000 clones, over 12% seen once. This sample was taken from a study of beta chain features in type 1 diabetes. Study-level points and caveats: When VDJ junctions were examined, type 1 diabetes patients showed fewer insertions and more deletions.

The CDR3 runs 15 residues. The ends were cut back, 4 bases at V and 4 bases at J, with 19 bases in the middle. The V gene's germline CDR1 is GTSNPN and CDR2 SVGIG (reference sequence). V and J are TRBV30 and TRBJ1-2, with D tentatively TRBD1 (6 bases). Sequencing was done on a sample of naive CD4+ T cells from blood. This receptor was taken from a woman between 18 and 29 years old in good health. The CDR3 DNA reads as TGTGCCTGGACCAGTCGGGGGGCTCCTACCTATGGCTACACCTTC. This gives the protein CAWTSRGAPTYGYTF.